A single TCR beta chain is shown here with its context. These data belong to a study of blood T cell repertoires in COVID-19. About the research overall: COVID-19 samples from acute and convalescent phases originated in the United States, Italy and Spain.

TCRdb's copy holds only in-frame clones and misses some; the assay was immunoSEQ multiplex PCR. The table records about 79,000 clones, around 90% of them present only once. Per the germline V gene, CDR1 is LNHDA and CDR2 is SQIVND (reference sequence). The junction had 5 bases not matched to a gene; V was cut back by 3 bases and J by 9 bases. The CDR3 extends over 13 amino acids. The V and J genes are TRBV19 and TRBJ2-7, with 10 positions matching TRBD2. This clonotype was sampled from a man aged 50-60 years with active COVID-19. The sequenced sample was peripheral blood. CDR3 loop: CASSISGGLAQYF. As DNA, the CDR3 is TGTGCCAGTAGTATTAGCGGGGGGCTCGCGCAGTACTTC.